Each of the 32 T cell receptor beta chains below was sequenced from the same sample in a study of blood T cell repertoires in COVID-19. Only in-frame clones appear in the TCRdb table, and some are missing; sequencing was by immunoSEQ multiplex PCR. Seen here are a few hundred thousand clones, approximately 87% observed once, and the top ten hold 5.5% to 8%. Specimen: peripheral blood. The receptors were sampled from a man aged 60-69 years who had recovered from COVID-19.

V is TRBV2 and J is TRBJ2-3, with 10 nucleotides matching TRBD1. Germline V gene sequence: CDR1 SNHLY, CDR2 FYNNEI. Trimming cost V 8 bases and J 4 bases; bases outside gene matches: 6. The CDR3 loop spans 14 amino acids. This chain's CDR3 is CASGGQGVPDTQYF. The CDR3 coding sequence is TGTGCCAGCGGAGGACAGGGGGTCCCAGATACGCAGTATTTT.

Written as DNA, the CDR3 is TGTGCCAGCAGTTTAAAACATGAGCAGTACTTC. Protein product: CASSLKHEQYF. The chain carries TRBV12-3 or TRBV12-4 and TRBJ2-7; D remains unclear. The CDR3 loop spans 11 amino acids. V was cut by 2 bases and J by 7 bases, with 6 bases left in between.

The V and J genes are TRBV6-8 and TRBJ2-7; 7 bases line up with TRBD1. Germline trimming cut 0 bases from V and 4 bases from J; bases unmatched to any gene: 12. Germline CDR1 is MNHGY and CDR2 is SAAAGT. The CDR3 spans 17 residues. CDR3 region: CASSYSVQTGARYEQYF. The CDR3 region has the DNA TGTGCCAGCAGTTACTCAGTCCAAACAGGGGCGCGGTACGAGCAGTACTTC.

V gene TRBV28 combines with J gene TRBJ2-7; TRBD1 is a possible D gene (5 bases). The CDR3 has 16 amino acids. V was clipped by 7 bases and J by 3 bases, with 22 bases between them. Germline CDR1 is MDHEN and CDR2 is SYDVKM. CDR3 residues: CASNPTGTLALYEQYF. CDR3 DNA: TGTGCCAGCAACCCTACAGGAACCCTTGCTCTCTACGAGCAGTACTTC.

V is TRBV18 and J is TRBJ2-3, with a tentative D call TRBD2 (6 bases). The CDR3 length is 14 residues. V lost 6 bases to trimming and J lost 7 bases, with 17 bases between them. Germline assignment: CDR1 KGHSH and CDR2 LQKENI. The CDR3 region has the DNA TGTGCCAGCTCGCTTCCCCGGGACTCCTATACGCAGTATTTT. Translated: CASSLPRDSYTQYF.

The chain has TRBV21-1 and TRBJ2-2; the table's D call TRBD2 went unverified against the DNA. TRBV21-1 is shown as a pseudogene. The CDR3 runs 13 residues. The CDR3 sequence: CAGTRGNTGELFF. DNA of the CDR3: TGTGCAGGAACACGGGGAAACACCGGGGAGCTGTTTTTT.

CDR3 in amino acids: CATNTEGQGNIQYF. The CDR3 DNA reads as TGTGCCACCAACACTGAAGGACAGGGCAACATTCAGTACTTC. This chain links TRBV15 with TRBJ2-4; TRBD1 agrees at 8 bases. J lost 7 bases, V lost 7 bases, and 9 bases had no gene match. Germline assignment: CDR1 LNHNV and CDR2 YYDKDF (reference sequence). The CDR3 has 14 amino acids. The full variable domain, rest sourced from reference TRBV15 and TRBJ2-4, is DAMVIQNPRYQVTQFGKPVTLSCSQTLNHNVMYWYQQKSSQAPKLLFHYYDKDFNNEADTPDNFQSRRPNTSFCFLDIRSPGLGDTAMYLCATNTEGQGNIQYFGAGTRLSVL.

The chain carries TRBV15 and TRBJ1-4, with D unresolved. Germline loops: CDR1 LNHNV, CDR2 YYDKDF (reference sequence). Trimming removed 2 bases at V and 7 bases at J, with 14 bases between. This CDR3 is 15 amino acids long. In DNA, the CDR3 is TGTGCCACCAGCAGATCGACGGCGGGAGGTGAAAAACTGTTTTTT. Its translation: CATSRSTAGGEKLFF.

This clone has just one count. This chain connects TRBV9 to TRBJ1-2, with a tentative D call TRBD1 (5 bases). Germline CDR1 and CDR2: SGDLS and YYNGEE. Trimming left V 0 bases short and J 4 bases short, with 22 bases between. The CDR3 has 18 residues. Here the CDR3 DNA reads TGTGCCAGCAGCGTAGGCCCCCCGGGGGGGTCCACGGCCTATGGCTACACCTTC. Amino acids: CASSVGPPGGSTAYGYTF. Drawing the rest from reference TRBV9 and TRBJ1-2, the complete variable domain is DSGVTQTPKHLITATGQRVTLRCSPRSGDLSVYWYQQSLDQGLQFLIQYYNGEERAKGNILERFSAQQFPDLHSELNLSSLELGDSALYFCASSVGPPGGSTAYGYTFGSGTRLTVV.

This rearrangement joins TRBV6-4 to TRBJ2-2, with 7 bases lining up with TRBD2. CDR3 length: 18 residues. From germline, CDR1 is MRHNA and CDR2 SNTAGT. The V segment lost 0 bases and the J segment 2 bases; nucleotides outside the gene matches: 9. The CDR3 loop is CASSDSLAGDHNTGELFF. CDR3 DNA: TGTGCCAGCAGTGACTCGTTAGCGGGCGATCATAACACCGGGGAGCTGTTTTTT.

The V call is TRBV3-1 (or the pseudogene TRBV3-2), the J call TRBJ1-2; 11 bases are a match to TRBD1. The CDR3 runs 16 residues. The germline V gene encodes CDR1 LGHDT and CDR2 YNNKEL (reference sequence). Trimming cost V 0 bases and J 7 bases; bases outside gene matches: 7. The CDR3 region is CASSQEGGQGVFGYTF. CDR3 in DNA: TGTGCCAGCAGCCAAGAGGGGGGACAGGGGGTATTTGGCTACACCTTC.

In this sample, this clone turned up a few times. The J gene is TRBJ1-4, the V gene TRBV28; a weak D match, TRBD1 (6 bases). This CDR3 is 14 amino acids long. Germline CDR1 MDHEN, CDR2 SYDVKM. Trimming shortened V by 5 bases and J by 8 bases, and 15 bases separated the two germline ends. This chain's CDR3 is CASSTGTTGEKLFF. The DNA for the CDR3 is TGTGCCAGCAGTACCGGGACAACTGGAGAAAAACTGTTTTTT. Drawing the rest from reference TRBV28 and TRBJ1-4, the complete variable domain is DVKVTQSSRYLVKRTGEKVFLECVQDMDHENMFWYRQDPGLGLRLIYFSYDVKMKEKGDIPEGYSVSREKKERFSLILESASTNQTSMYLCASSTGTTGEKLFFGSGTQLSVL.

V and J are TRBV24-1 and TRBJ2-3; TRBD2 matches at 12 bases. V shed 3 bases, J shed 2 bases, and the junction held 5 bases outside the gene matches. The CDR3 extends over 17 amino acids. CDR1 and CDR2 (germline): KGHDR, SFDVKD. DNA for the CDR3: TGTGCCACCAGTGATCCCGGACTAGCGGGGAACACAGATACGCAGTATTTT. This sequence encodes CATSDPGLAGNTDTQYF.

V gene TRBV10-3 combines with J gene TRBJ2-6, with TRBD2 as a possible D gene (5 bases). V was shortened by 4 bases and J by 4 bases, with 5 bases between the two germline ends. Germline V gives CDR1 ENHRY, CDR2 SYGVKD. The CDR3 is 13 amino acids. CDR3 in DNA: TGTGCCATCAGTGGGAGGGGGGCCAACGTCCTGACTTTC. It yields the protein CAISGRGANVLTF.

The V call is TRBV5-1, the J call TRBJ2-7, with 8 bases fitting TRBD1. Germline values: CDR1 SGHRS, CDR2 YFSETQ. V lost 0 bases, J lost 11 bases, and 7 bases stayed unmatched. The CDR3 is 13 residues long. This CDR3 is CASSLGTGTEEYF. The CDR3 nucleotides are TGCGCCAGCAGCTTGGGGACAGGGACTGAGGAGTACTTC.

The chain uses TRBV5-1 and TRBJ1-1; D might be TRBD1 (5 bases). CDR1 is SGHRS and CDR2 is YFSETQ in the germline V gene. V was cut by 1 base and J by 7 bases, with 14 bases left in between. The CDR3 sequence is 14 residues long. The CDR3 DNA is TGCGCCAGCAGCTTGATCCGGGCCCAGGGTGAAGCTTTCTTT. Amino acid sequence: CASSLIRAQGEAFF. Full variable domain (outside the CDR3, taken from reference TRBV5-1 and TRBJ1-1): KAGVTQTPRYLIKTRGQQVTLSCSPISGHRSVSWYQQTPGQGLQFLFEYFSETQRNKGNFPGRFSGRQFSNSRSEMNVSTLELGDSALYLCASSLIRAQGEAFFGQGTRLTVV.

The chain is built from TRBV7-2 and TRBJ1-4, with D maybe TRBD1 (6 bases). CDR3 length: 14 residues. The V gene lost 5 bases and the J gene lost 5 bases, with 12 bases spanning the gap. Germline CDR1 reads SGHTA; CDR2 reads FQGNSA. This chain's CDR3 is CASSQNTGNEKLFF. In DNA form, the CDR3 reads TGTGCCAGCAGCCAAAACACAGGGAATGAAAAACTGTTTTTT.

The J gene is TRBJ2-1, the V gene TRBV18; 7 bases are a match to TRBD1. The CDR3 consists of 14 residues. Germline V gene lookup returns CDR1 KGHSH and CDR2 LQKENI. J gave up 9 bases and V 1 base, and 6 bases lay outside the gene matches. The CDR3 loop is CASSPRDSLGEQFF. The CDR3 DNA is TGTGCCAGCTCACCACGGGACAGCCTCGGTGAGCAGTTCTTC.

V gene TRBV9 combines with J gene TRBJ2-3; D is uncertain. The CDR3 is made up of 15 amino acids. The germline V and J ends were trimmed by 2 bases and 0 bases, with 10 bases remaining between them. Germline lookup yields CDR1 SGDLS and CDR2 YYNGEE. CDR3 residues: CASSVSVPSTDTQYF. In nucleotides, the CDR3 is TGTGCCAGCAGCGTGAGTGTACCTAGCACAGATACGCAGTATTTT.

The gene calls are TRBV5-1 and TRBJ2-7, with D possibly being TRBD2 (6 bases). CDR1 and CDR2 (germline): SGHRS, YFSETQ. Deletions cut 0 bases from V and 4 bases from J, with 17 bases between. The CDR3 is made up of 16 amino acids. CDR3 amino acids: CASSLAVGGYGYEQYF. The CDR3 coding sequence is TGCGCCAGCAGCTTGGCCGTCGGGGGTTACGGGTACGAGCAGTACTTC.

V gene TRBV12-3 or TRBV12-4 combines with J gene TRBJ2-3, with 10 bases fitting TRBD1. CDR3 length equals 13 residues. Losses at the gene ends were 8 bases for V and 14 bases for J; bases not matched to a gene: 13. The CDR3 reads CASYYLGTGVSYF. For the CDR3, the DNA is TGTGCCAGCTATTACCTTGGGACAGGGGTGTCGTATTTT.

The rearrangement uses TRBV3-1 (or the pseudogene TRBV3-2) and TRBJ2-3, with 8 bases matching TRBD2. CDR1 is LGHDT, CDR2 YNNKEL, per germline (reference sequence). Trimming removed 5 bases from V and 3 bases from J; junction bases left unmatched: 7. CDR3 length equals 15 residues. The CDR3 DNA reads as TGTGCCAGCAGCGTTATGGCGGGAGGTACAGATACGCAGTATTTT. Encoded protein: CASSVMAGGTDTQYF.

The rearrangement joins TRBV6-5 to TRBJ2-5, with a weak D call TRBD2 (6 bases). The germline V and J ends were trimmed by 0 bases and 5 bases, with 16 bases remaining between them. Germline V gene lookup returns CDR1 MNHEY and CDR2 SVGAGI. The CDR3 extends over 16 amino acids. CDR3 DNA sequence: TGTGCCAGCAGTTACTCGAGGGGCGGGGAGTGGGAGACCCAGTACTTC. This gives the protein CASSYSRGGEWETQYF.

V usage is TRBV11-2 and J usage is TRBJ2-3, with 7 bases aligning to TRBD2. The V gene's germline CDR1 is SGHAT and CDR2 FQNNGV. The CDR3 length is 15 residues. J gave up 4 bases and V 5 bases, and 9 bases lay outside the gene matches. The CDR3 loop reads CASSTPRELADTQYF. The DNA for the CDR3 is TGTGCCAGCAGCACTCCGCGGGAGCTGGCAGATACGCAGTATTTT.

The chain joins TRBV29-1 to TRBJ2-5, with 8 bases fitting TRBD1. Germline trimming cut 4 bases from V and 4 bases from J; bases unmatched to any gene: 2. The CDR3 is 12 amino acids. The V gene's germline CDR1 is SQVTM and CDR2 ANQGSEA. The CDR3 protein is CSVVDRGETQYF. For the CDR3, the DNA is TGCAGCGTTGTAGACAGGGGAGAGACCCAGTACTTC.

The chain uses TRBV11-2 and TRBJ1-2, with 7 bases lining up with TRBD1. V shed 5 bases, J shed 5 bases, and the junction held 17 bases outside the gene matches. The CDR3 is made up of 17 amino acids. Germline V gene data show CDR1 as SGHAT and CDR2 as FQNNGV. DNA of the CDR3: TGTGCCAGCAGCCCTGGAGGGGGCGCGGGCGGCTGGTATGGCTACACCTTC. This sequence encodes CASSPGGGAGGWYGYTF.

The V and J genes are TRBV3-1 (or the pseudogene TRBV3-2) and TRBJ2-1, with 13 positions matching TRBD2. This CDR3 spans 15 amino acids. V was pared by 6 bases and J by 8 bases, with 7 bases of the junction left unmatched. Per germline, CDR1 LGHDT and CDR2 YNNKEL (reference sequence). CDR3 DNA: TGTGCCAGCAGTCTCACTAGCGGGGGGGCTCATGAGCAGTTCTTC. This sequence encodes CASSLTSGGAHEQFF.

The chain is built from TRBV3-1 (or the pseudogene TRBV3-2) and TRBJ2-5; no reliable D call. The CDR3 has 16 amino acids. V lost 1 base to trimming and J lost 1 base, with 13 bases between them. In germline, CDR1 is LGHDT, CDR2 YNNKEL (reference sequence). CDR3 sequence (DNA): TGTGCCAGCAGCCAAGGAGGTGTGGCCGGCCAAGAGACCCAGTACTTC. Translation: CASSQGGVAGQETQYF.

This rearrangement joins TRBV6-1 to TRBJ2-1, with 9 bases that match TRBD2. Germline CDR1 is MNHNS and CDR2 is SASEGT. After removal of 0 bases from V and 9 bases from J, the junction contained 6 bases not matched to a gene. This CDR3 is built from 15 residues. This CDR3 reads CASSEARVAGVEQFF. CDR3 in DNA: TGTGCCAGCAGTGAAGCGCGAGTAGCGGGAGTTGAGCAGTTCTTC.

The genes are TRBV19 and TRBJ2-7, with 9 bases lining up with TRBD1. Trimming cost V 3 bases and J 0 bases; bases outside gene matches: 9. The CDR3 contains 17 residues. The germline V gene encodes CDR1 LNHDA and CDR2 SQIVND (reference sequence). CDR3 amino acids: CASSIPQRTGASYEQYF. DNA for the CDR3: TGTGCCAGTAGTATCCCCCAACGGACAGGGGCCTCCTACGAGCAGTACTTC.

The chain combines TRBV18 with TRBJ2-5; the D gene is possibly TRBD2 (5 bases). Trimming stripped 3 bases from V and 1 base from J, with 6 bases between. Germline lookup yields CDR1 KGHSH and CDR2 LQKENI. CDR3 length equals 13 residues. CDR3 nucleotide sequence: TGTGCCAGCTCACCCGGGATCCAAGAGACCCAGTACTTC. Its protein product is CASSPGIQETQYF.

This chain uses TRBV19 with TRBJ2-3, with 11 bases identical to TRBD2. Germline V gene lookup returns CDR1 LNHDA and CDR2 SQIVND (reference sequence). This CDR3 spans 18 amino acids. V was clipped by 3 bases and J by 2 bases; unmatched bases: 10. Here the CDR3 reads CASSITSGRGFNTDTQYF. In DNA, the CDR3 is TGTGCCAGTAGTATTACTAGCGGGAGAGGGTTTAACACAGATACGCAGTATTTT.